Listed here are 19 T cell receptor beta chains from one sample, sequenced in a study of T cell repertoires in cytomegalovirus infection. TCRdb reanalysed the reads using MiXCR and keeps one entry per CDR3 protein. The sample shows roughly 320,000 distinct CDR3 sequences, more than 8% of them seen only once. The sample comprised PBMCs. These TCRs come from a human donor in good health (CMV status not recorded). Some clones in this sample may be carry-over from other donors' samples.

This chain links TRBV11-2 with TRBJ2-1; D not resolved. The CDR3 is 15 residues long. V was cut by 5 bases and J by 4 bases, with 15 bases left in between. Germline V lookup: CDR1 SGHAT, CDR2 FQNNGV. The CDR3 is CASSQHNLIYNEQFF. CDR3 DNA: TGTGCCAGCAGCCAGCATAACCTAATTTACAATGAGCAGTTCTTC.

V gene TRBV7-2 combines with J gene TRBJ2-5, with 10 nucleotides matching TRBD2. The CDR3 is made up of 16 amino acids. V was pared by 3 bases and J by 0 bases, with 4 bases of the junction left unmatched. Germline-derived CDR1 and CDR2 are SGHTA and FQGNSA. CDR3: CASSFSGGLYQETQYF. Here the CDR3 DNA reads TGTGCCAGCAGCTTTAGCGGGGGGCTGTACCAAGAGACCCAGTACTTC.

In its sample, this clonotype was seen many times. The V gene is TRBV7-2, the J gene TRBJ1-2; D is uncertain. In germline, CDR1 is SGHTA, CDR2 FQGNSA. There are 16 residues in the CDR3. Trimming removed 4 bases from V and 2 bases from J, with 17 bases in between. Here the CDR3 reads CASSSRSYADNYGYTF. The CDR3 DNA follows: TGTGCCAGCAGCTCCCGGTCTTACGCTGACAACTATGGCTACACCTTC.

This clonotype came up many times. The V gene is TRBV7-2, the J gene TRBJ2-6; D is undetermined. The CDR3 sequence is 17 residues long. The V end was cut by 5 bases, the J end by 1 base, with 15 bases between. Germline V gives CDR1 SGHTA, CDR2 FQGNSA. The CDR3, as DNA: TGTGCCAGCAGCCCACAGATCTCTCGGTCTGGGGCCAACGTCCTGACTTTC. Residues: CASSPQISRSGANVLTF.

This sequence joins TRBV12-3 or TRBV12-4 and TRBJ2-3, with 9 bases aligning to TRBD1. V lost 6 bases, J lost 7 bases, and 8 bases stayed unmatched. The CDR3 is made up of 14 amino acids. The chain's CDR3 is CASRYTGGTNTQYF. CDR3 coding DNA: TGTGCCAGCAGGTATACAGGGGGCACGAATACGCAGTATTTT.

This clonotype has ten or more counts. The chain combines TRBV7-2 with TRBJ1-3; D unresolved. The CDR3 is made up of 12 amino acids. Trimming pared 2 bases from V and 7 bases from J, leaving 6 bases between. The germline CDR1 and CDR2 sequences are SGHTA and FQGNSA. The CDR3 bases are TGTGCCAGCAGCTTAACACGCAACACCATATATTTT. Its translation: CASSLTRNTIYF.

In its sample, this clonotype was seen many times. The chain recombines TRBV12-3 or TRBV12-4 with TRBJ1-5; 7 nucleotides match TRBD1. The CDR3 is 14 amino acids. V shed 5 bases and J 4 bases; nucleotides not matched to a gene: 5. DNA of the CDR3: TGTGCCAGCAGTCCGACAGGGTATAATCAGCCCCAGCATTTT. Protein sequence: CASSPTGYNQPQHF.

The gene calls are TRBV10-3 and TRBJ2-1; D is unclear. The germline gives CDR1 ENHRY, CDR2 SYGVKD. Trimming left V 6 bases short and J 5 bases short, with 8 bases between. The CDR3 totals 12 residues. DNA of the CDR3: TGTGCCATCAGCGGCCTGGACAATGAGCAGTTCTTC. It specifies CAISGLDNEQFF.

This clonotype was found many times. V and J are TRBV7-2 and TRBJ1-2; 7 nucleotides align to TRBD1. CDR3 length equals 12 residues. Per germline, CDR1 SGHTA and CDR2 FQGNSA. The junction had 4 bases not matched to a gene; V was cut back by 5 bases and J by 7 bases. CDR3 in amino acids: CASSRDRVGYTF. In nucleotides, the CDR3 is TGTGCCAGCAGCCGCGACAGGGTTGGCTACACCTTC.

This clonotype was counted between two and nine times. The chain carries TRBV7-9 and TRBJ2-7; D not resolved. V was cut by 2 bases and J by 0 bases, with 14 bases left in between. Germline lookup yields CDR1 SEHNR and CDR2 FQNEAQ (reference sequence). The CDR3 consists of 16 residues. The CDR3 bases are TGTGCCAGCAGCTTAAGATCCCGGACGGACTCCTACGAGCAGTACTTC. Translation: CASSLRSRTDSYEQYF.

Ten or more counts support this clonotype. The chain recombines TRBV7-2 with TRBJ1-4; D gene uncertain. Germline V lookup: CDR1 SGHTA, CDR2 FQGNSA. This CDR3 contains 15 residues. V was cut by 1 base and J by 8 bases, with 14 bases left in between. The CDR3 sequence is CASSLEGGEPEKLFF. The DNA for the CDR3 is TGTGCCAGCAGCTTAGAGGGCGGGGAGCCGGAAAAACTGTTTTTT.

The table lists this clonotype with many counts. V is TRBV7-3 and J is TRBJ2-1; 8 bases align to TRBD2. This CDR3 is built from 17 residues. J was trimmed by 0 bases and V by 2 bases; bases with no gene match: 6. The germline CDR1 and CDR2 sequences are SGHTA and FQGTGA. CDR3 sequence (DNA): TGTGCCAGCAGCTTAGCGGGGGGCGAGAGCTCCTACAATGAGCAGTTCTTC. Its translation is CASSLAGGESSYNEQFF.

V is TRBV10-3 and J is TRBJ2-2, with D possibly TRBD1 on 6 matching bases. CDR1 and CDR2 (germline): ENHRY, SYGVKD. The V end lost 4 bases, the J end lost 4 bases, and 13 bases lay between the germline ends. The CDR3 length is 15 residues. The CDR3 bases are TGTGCCATCAGTGTGCAGGGGTCCGGCACCGGGGAGCTGTTTTTT. It yields the protein CAISVQGSGTGELFF.

In this sample, this clonotype turned up many times. The J gene is TRBJ2-5, the V gene TRBV7-2; 9 bases agree with TRBD2. The CDR3 consists of 18 residues. CDR1 is SGHTA and CDR2 is FQGNSA in the germline V gene. Trimming took 1 base from V and 2 from J; bases not matched to a gene: 11. The CDR3 nucleotides read TGTGCCAGCAGCTTAGGGCCCCGCGGGGGGGCCAGGCAAGAGACCCAGTACTTC. It codes for CASSLGPRGGARQETQYF.

This clonotype appeared a few times. V usage is TRBV6-8 and J usage is TRBJ1-2, with TRBD1 identical over 8 bases. V was clipped by 4 bases and J by 3 bases; unmatched bases: 4. Germline V lookup: CDR1 MNHGY, CDR2 SAAAGT. The CDR3 is 14 amino acids. The CDR3 region is CASSSGGIDYGYTF. In DNA, the CDR3 is TGTGCCAGCAGTTCAGGGGGCATAGACTATGGCTACACCTTC.

This clonotype was seen more than once but under ten times. The CDR3 here is CSARSGESNQPQHF. In DNA form, the CDR3 reads TGCAGTGCTAGGAGTGGGGAGTCCAATCAGCCCCAGCATTTT. This chain connects TRBV20-1 to TRBJ1-5; no reliable D call. The CDR3 covers 14 residues. Trimming took off 3 bases at V and 3 bases at J, with 12 bases between the two ends. Germline loops: CDR1 DFQATT, CDR2 SNEGSKA (reference sequence).

This clonotype was observed a handful of times. The V gene is TRBV18, the J gene TRBJ1-5; D not certain. CDR1 and CDR2 from the germline V gene are KGHSH and LQKENI. Trimming removed 2 bases from V and 1 base from J, with 6 bases in between. CDR3 length: 14 amino acids. CDR3 amino acids: CASSPVLSNQPQHF. DNA for the CDR3: TGTGCCAGCTCACCAGTCTTGAGCAATCAGCCCCAGCATTTT.

The chain joins TRBV6-6 to TRBJ2-7, with a possible D match to TRBD2 (5 bases). V lost 5 bases, J lost 7 bases, and 15 bases lay in between. This CDR3 is 13 amino acids long. The germline V gene has CDR1 MNHNY and CDR2 SVGAGI (reference sequence). CDR3 amino acids: CASSVDRDREQYF. The CDR3 coding sequence is TGTGCCAGCAGTGTGGACCGGGATAGGGAGCAGTACTTC.

This clonotype was seen at least ten times. This chain links TRBV7-2 with TRBJ2-3; the match to TRBD1 covers 8 bases. The CDR3 consists of 15 residues. J was trimmed by 0 bases and V by 5 bases; bases with no gene match: 4. CDR1 and CDR2 (germline): SGHTA, FQGNSA. The CDR3, as DNA: TGTGCCAGCAGCGACAGGACAGGGAGCACAGATACGCAGTATTTT. It translates to CASSDRTGSTDTQYF.